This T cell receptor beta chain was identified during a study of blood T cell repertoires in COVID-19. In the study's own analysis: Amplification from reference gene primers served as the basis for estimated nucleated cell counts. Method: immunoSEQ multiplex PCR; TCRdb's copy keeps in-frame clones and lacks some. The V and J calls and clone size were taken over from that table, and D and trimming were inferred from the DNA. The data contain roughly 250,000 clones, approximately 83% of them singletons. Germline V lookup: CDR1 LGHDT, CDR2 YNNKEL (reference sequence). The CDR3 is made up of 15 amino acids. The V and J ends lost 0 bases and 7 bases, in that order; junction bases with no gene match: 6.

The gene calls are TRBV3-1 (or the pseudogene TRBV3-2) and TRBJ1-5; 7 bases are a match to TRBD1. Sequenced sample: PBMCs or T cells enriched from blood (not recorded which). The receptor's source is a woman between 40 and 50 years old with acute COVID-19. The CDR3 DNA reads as TGTGCCAGCAGCCAAGATAGTACAGGGGAGCAGCCCCAGCATTTT. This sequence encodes CASSQDSTGEQPQHF.